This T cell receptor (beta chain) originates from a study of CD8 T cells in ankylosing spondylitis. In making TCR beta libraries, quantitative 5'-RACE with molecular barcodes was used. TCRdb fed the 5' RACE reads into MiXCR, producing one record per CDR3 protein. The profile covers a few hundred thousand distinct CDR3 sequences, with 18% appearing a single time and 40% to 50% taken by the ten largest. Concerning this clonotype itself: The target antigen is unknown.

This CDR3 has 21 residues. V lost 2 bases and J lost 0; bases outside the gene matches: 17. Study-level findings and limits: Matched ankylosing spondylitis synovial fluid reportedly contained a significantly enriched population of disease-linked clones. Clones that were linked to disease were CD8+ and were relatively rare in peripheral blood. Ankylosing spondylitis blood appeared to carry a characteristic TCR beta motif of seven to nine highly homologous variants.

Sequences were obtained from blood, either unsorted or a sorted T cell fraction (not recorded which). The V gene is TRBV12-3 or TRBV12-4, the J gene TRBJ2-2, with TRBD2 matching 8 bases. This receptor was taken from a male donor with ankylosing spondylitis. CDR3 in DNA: TGTGCCAGCAGTTTATTGGCGAGGACTAGCAGAGAACCCGCGAACACCGGGGAGCTGTTTTTT. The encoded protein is CASSLLARTSREPANTGELFF.